The 25 T cell receptor beta chains below come from one sample, sequenced in a study of blood T cell repertoires in COVID-19. Produced via immunoSEQ multiplex PCR; TCRdb's table is partial and in-frame only. The sample includes roughly 340,000 clones, about 89% of them seen just once. The source material was peripheral blood. The origin of the receptors is a woman in her forties or fifties with COVID-19, enrolled during active disease.

The chain uses TRBV4-2 and TRBJ2-1, with unresolved D. CDR3 length: 15 amino acids. CDR1 is LGHNA, CDR2 YNFKEQ, per germline. Trimming left V 1 base short and J 6 bases short, with 13 bases between. The CDR3 nucleotides are TGTGCCAGCAGCCAAGGACCGTTTCTAGTCAATGAGCAGTTCTTC. As protein: CASSQGPFLVNEQFF.

The chain has TRBV9 and TRBJ2-3; 12 bases match TRBD2. Germline values: CDR1 SGDLS, CDR2 YYNGEE. The CDR3 sequence is 17 residues long. Unmatched junction bases numbered 7, after V lost 4 bases and J lost 1 base. The CDR3 nucleotides read TGTGCCAGCAGCCCCCTAGCGGGAGGGTTTGGCACAGATACGCAGTATTTT. Residues: CASSPLAGGFGTDTQYF. Drawing the rest from reference TRBV9 and TRBJ2-3, the complete variable domain is DSGVTQTPKHLITATGQRVTLRCSPRSGDLSVYWYQQSLDQGLQFLIQYYNGEERAKGNILERFSAQQFPDLHSELNLSSLELGDSALYFCASSPLAGGFGTDTQYFGPGTRLTVL.

The chain combines TRBV30 with TRBJ1-4, with TRBD1 matching over 7 bases. Germline values: CDR1 GTSNPN, CDR2 SVGIG (reference sequence). The CDR3 covers 15 residues. The V segment lost 0 bases and the J segment 4 bases; nucleotides outside the gene matches: 5. The CDR3 DNA reads as TGTGCCTGGAGTGTACAGGGGCCGGTTAATGAAAAACTGTTTTTT. It specifies CAWSVQGPVNEKLFF.

The chain combines TRBV7-9 with TRBJ1-4; TRBD1 agrees at 11 bases. The J segment lost 3 bases and the V segment lost 5 bases, leaving 11 bases of the junction unmatched. CDR1 and CDR2 from the germline V gene are SEHNR and FQNEAQ (reference sequence). CDR3 length: 18 residues. The CDR3 DNA reads as TGTGCCAGCAGCCCCGGACAGGGGGCTCCTCTACCTAATGAAAAACTGTTTTTT. It is translated as CASSPGQGAPLPNEKLFF.

The count of this clone is one. CDR3 bases: TGTGCCAGCAGCAGTCCCGGGACAGGGTCTGGAAACACCATATATTTT. Translation: CASSSPGTGSGNTIYF. J is TRBJ1-3 and V is TRBV5-6; 9 nucleotides line up with TRBD1. Germline V gene lookup returns CDR1 SGHDT and CDR2 YYEEEE. The CDR3 has 16 residues. Losses at the gene ends were 4 bases for V and 1 base for J; bases not matched to a gene: 6.

Here the CDR3 DNA reads TGTGCCAGCAGCCACAGACTAGTTCCTGAGCAGTTCTTC. This translates into CASSHRLVPEQFF. The V call is TRBV11-3, the J call TRBJ2-1; D is perhaps TRBD2 (6 bases). The CDR3 totals 13 residues. V was shortened by 5 bases and J by 9 bases, with 14 bases between the two germline ends. In germline, CDR1 is SGHNT, CDR2 YENEEA.

J is TRBJ2-1 and V is TRBV6-6; 11 bases match TRBD1. The CDR3 is 16 amino acids. V was pared by 10 bases and J by 9 bases, with 17 bases of the junction left unmatched. The germline CDR1 and CDR2 sequences are MNHNY and SVGAGI (reference sequence). This CDR3 reads CATRLPAGQGEFEQFF. DNA of the CDR3: TGTGCCACAAGATTACCCGCGGGACAGGGGGAATTTGAGCAGTTCTTC.

The chain couples TRBV30 to TRBJ1-4; unclear D gene. In germline, CDR1 is GTSNPN, CDR2 SVGIG (reference sequence). Trimming removed 1 base at V and 8 bases at J, with 8 bases between. The CDR3 has 12 residues. The CDR3 loop is CAWSAGGEKLFF. CDR3 coding DNA: TGTGCCTGGAGTGCAGGAGGGGAAAAACTGTTTTTT.

The count of this clone is one. The genes are TRBV11-2 and TRBJ2-6, with 7 bases that match TRBD1. Germline V gene data show CDR1 as SGHAT and CDR2 as FQNNGV. This CDR3 is built from 18 residues. J gave up 0 bases and V 5 bases, and 10 bases lay outside the gene matches. CDR3 in DNA: TGTGCCAGCAGCGGTCAAGGGACAGCTCTCTCTGGGGCCAACGTCCTGACTTTC. Residues: CASSGQGTALSGANVLTF.

The V and J genes are TRBV5-6 and TRBJ2-3; tentative D call: TRBD2 (5 bases). The CDR3 is made up of 16 amino acids. Germline loops: CDR1 SGHDT, CDR2 YYEEEE. The V gene lost 3 bases and the J gene lost 2 bases, with 16 bases spanning the gap. CDR3 DNA sequence: TGTGCCAGCAGCTCCCCGGGGTGGAGTGACACAGATACGCAGTATTTT. Residues: CASSSPGWSDTDTQYF.

This sequence joins TRBV4-2 and TRBJ2-7; possible D gene TRBD2, 6 bases. The germline gives CDR1 LGHNA, CDR2 YNFKEQ. Trimming removed 4 bases from V and 3 bases from J, with 16 bases in between. The CDR3 has 15 residues. CDR3 residues: CASSPRREGYYEQYF. As DNA, the CDR3 is TGTGCCAGCAGCCCCCGGCGGGAAGGGTACTACGAGCAGTACTTC.

This chain uses TRBV2 with TRBJ1-2; TRBD1 might be the D (6 bases). The CDR3 loop spans 15 amino acids. The germline V and J ends were trimmed by 4 bases and 3 bases, with 15 bases remaining between them. Germline CDR1 reads SNHLY; CDR2 reads FYNNEI. CDR3 in amino acids: CASSATTGVYYGYTF. The CDR3 DNA follows: TGTGCCAGCAGTGCAACGACAGGAGTATACTATGGCTACACCTTC.

V is TRBV30 and J is TRBJ2-3; 13 bases agree with TRBD2. The ends lost 0 bases at V and 3 bases at J; junction bases unmatched: 6. Germline CDR1 GTSNPN, CDR2 SVGIG (reference sequence). CDR3 size: 17 residues. CDR3 residues: CAWSVSGTSGVTDTQYF. CDR3 DNA sequence: TGTGCCTGGAGTGTATCAGGGACTAGCGGGGTTACAGATACGCAGTATTTT. The full variable domain, in which reference TRBV30 and TRBJ2-3 provide the parts outside the CDR3, is SQTIHQWPATLVQPVGSPLSLECTVEGTSNPNLYWYRQAAGRGLQLLFYSVGIGQISSEVPQNLSASRPQDRQFILSSKKLLLSDSGFYLCAWSVSGTSGVTDTQYFGPGTRLTVL.

The V and J genes are TRBV12-3 or TRBV12-4 and TRBJ2-7; 9 nucleotides line up with TRBD1. This CDR3 comprises 11 residues. V lost 5 bases, J lost 13 bases, and 6 bases stayed unmatched. CDR3 sequence reads: CASSMGQGKYF. CDR3 DNA sequence: TGTGCCAGCAGTATGGGACAGGGAAAATACTTC.

This clone turned up a few times. The gene calls are TRBV7-9 and TRBJ1-2, with 8 bases matching TRBD1. CDR3 size: 12 residues. Germline trimming cut 3 bases from V and 14 bases from J; bases unmatched to any gene: 8. CDR1 is SEHNR and CDR2 is FQNEAQ in the germline V gene (reference sequence). Here the CDR3 DNA reads TGTGCCAGCAGCTTTTCAGGGGGCGCGGGAACCTTC. Encoded protein: CASSFSGGAGTF.

The rearrangement joins TRBV11-3 to TRBJ2-2; maybe TRBD2 (5 bases). The V gene lost 4 bases and the J gene lost 7 bases, with 16 bases spanning the gap. Germline CDR1 reads SGHNT; CDR2 reads YENEEA. The CDR3 runs to 15 residues. CDR3 bases: TGTGCCAGCAGCTCTGCCCGGGGAGTAAGCGGGGAGCTGTTTTTT. It is translated as CASSSARGVSGELFF.

The CDR3 loop reads CASSLGGRDFEQYF. For the CDR3, the DNA is TGTGCCAGCAGCTTAGGGGGCAGGGACTTCGAGCAGTACTTC. The chain joins TRBV7-6 to TRBJ2-7; D is possibly TRBD2 (6 bases). In germline, CDR1 is SGHVS, CDR2 FNYEAQ. This CDR3 contains 14 residues. The V gene lost 1 base and the J gene lost 6 bases, with 13 bases spanning the gap. Drawing the rest from reference TRBV7-6 and TRBJ2-7, the complete variable domain is GAGVSQSPRYKVTKRGQDVALRCDPISGHVSLYWYRQALGQGPEFLTYFNYEAQQDKSGLPNDRFSAERPEGSISTLTIQRTEQRDSAMYRCASSLGGRDFEQYFGPGTRLTVT.

The chain combines TRBV7-2 with TRBJ2-2; 7 nucleotides agree with TRBD2. Germline trimming cut 5 bases from V and 0 bases from J; bases unmatched to any gene: 12. Germline V gives CDR1 SGHTA, CDR2 FQGNSA. The CDR3 is 18 amino acids. The chain's CDR3 is CASSPRARGGPNTGELFF. For the CDR3, the DNA is TGTGCCAGCAGCCCAAGGGCCCGCGGGGGACCGAACACCGGGGAGCTGTTTTTT.

V and J are TRBV19 and TRBJ1-2; 7 bases align to TRBD1. The CDR3 contains 12 residues. Germline lookup yields CDR1 LNHDA and CDR2 SQIVND (reference sequence). Trimming removed 5 bases from V and 8 bases from J; junction bases left unmatched: 5. The CDR3 reads CASSDRVWGYTF. The CDR3 DNA sequence: TGTGCCAGTAGTGACAGGGTTTGGGGCTACACCTTC.

The rearrangement joins TRBV19 to TRBJ2-3; 9 nucleotides match TRBD1. With V trimmed by 5 bases and J by 6 bases, 9 bases remained unmatched. The CDR3 runs 15 residues. Germline CDR1 and CDR2: LNHDA and SQIVND (reference sequence). DNA of the CDR3: TGTGCCAGTAGTGAGACACAGGGGGCGACGGATACGCAGTATTTT. Translated, it gives CASSETQGATDTQYF.

The chain combines TRBV4-2 with TRBJ1-6; D not resolved. The CDR3 covers 14 residues. Germline CDR1 and CDR2: LGHNA and YNFKEQ. V lost 1 base, J lost 6 bases, and 7 bases lay in between. This CDR3 is CASSQATVNSPLHF. For the CDR3, the DNA is TGTGCCAGCAGCCAAGCCACAGTTAATTCACCCCTCCACTTT.

The J gene is TRBJ2-3, the V gene TRBV2, with 7 nucleotides matching TRBD1. V dropped 7 bases and J dropped 6; count of bases not matched to a gene: 10. Looked up from germline, CDR1 is SNHLY and CDR2 is FYNNEI. The CDR3 covers 14 residues. In DNA, the CDR3 is TGTGCCAGCATTCGAGACAGGGTCACGGATACGCAGTATTTT. It specifies CASIRDRVTDTQYF.

The V call is TRBV7-9, the J call TRBJ1-1, with a weak D call TRBD1 (5 bases). Between the trimmed V and J ends, which lost 3 bases and 0 bases, there was a span of 11 bases. The CDR3 covers 15 residues. Germline CDR1 reads SEHNR; CDR2 reads FQNEAQ (reference sequence). The CDR3 sequence is CASSLVGGMNTEAFF. In nucleotides, the CDR3 is TGTGCCAGCAGCTTGGTCGGGGGAATGAACACTGAAGCTTTCTTT. Full variable domain (outside the CDR3, taken from reference TRBV7-9 and TRBJ1-1): DTGVSQNPRHKITKRGQNVTFRCDPISEHNRLYWYRQTLGQGPEFLTYFQNEAQLEKSRLLSDRFSAERPKGSFSTLEIQRTEQGDSAMYLCASSLVGGMNTEAFFGQGTRLTVV.

This chain joins TRBV11-2 and TRBJ2-3; 10 bases map to TRBD2. The V gene end was trimmed by 3 bases and the J gene end by 4 bases; junction bases not matched to a gene: 7. Germline CDR1 SGHAT, CDR2 FQNNGV. There are 16 residues in the CDR3. The chain's CDR3 is CASSFDGLAESDTQYF. The CDR3 nucleotides read TGTGCCAGCAGCTTCGATGGACTAGCGGAATCAGATACGCAGTATTTT.

This CDR3 is CASSPPWGESPSYNEQFF. DNA of the CDR3: TGTGCCAGCAGCCCCCCGTGGGGCGAAAGTCCCTCCTACAATGAGCAGTTCTTC. The chain combines TRBV14 with TRBJ2-1, with D maybe TRBD1 (5 bases). The germline V and J ends were trimmed by 4 bases and 0 bases, with 19 bases remaining between them. Per the germline V gene, CDR1 is SGHDN and CDR2 is FVKESK. CDR3 length: 18 residues.